The rows below give T cell receptor beta chains drawn from one sample of a study of control samples from healthy donors and cancer patients. The repertoire was sequenced with immunoSEQ multiplex PCR; TCRdb's copy has only in-frame clones and lacks some. The profile shows 63,000 or so clones, 84% of them singletons. Sequencing used blood. Every receptor here comes from a man in his fifties or sixties in good health. Both conserved end residues are part of each CDR3. D genes are given only for firm matches. Only part of the rows carry a size: once, few, many, or a class if the clone is expanded.

V: TRBV2
J: TRBJ1-1
D: NA
size: NA
CDR3: CASRGSRNTEAFF
DNA: TGTGCCAGCAGGGGTAGTAGAAACACTGAAGCTTTCTTT

V: TRBV7-9
J: TRBJ2-7
D: NA
size: NA
CDR3: CASSGDTYEQYF
DNA: TGTGCCAGCAGTGGGGACACTTACGAGCAGTACTTC

V: TRBV29-1
J: TRBJ1-1
D: TRBD1
size: NA
CDR3: CSAPGQSLNTEAFF
DNA: TGCAGCGCCCCGGGACAGAGCTTGAACACTGAAGCTTTCTTT

V: TRBV5-4
J: TRBJ2-5
D: TRBD2
size: NA
CDR3: CASSLRTSGAETQYF
DNA: TGTGCCAGCAGCCTCCGGACTAGCGGGGCGGAGACCCAGTACTTC

V: TRBV12-3/TRBV12-4
J: TRBJ2-7
D: TRBD1
size: once
CDR3: CASSPGGQNEQYF
DNA: TGTGCCAGCAGCCCAGGGGGCCAGAACGAGCAGTACTTC

V: TRBV18
J: TRBJ1-1
D: TRBD1
size: NA
CDR3: CASSPNTRPGQGRHTEAFF
DNA: TGTGCCAGCTCACCCAATACACGTCCCGGACAGGGAAGGCACACTGAAGCTTTCTTT

V: TRBV19
J: TRBJ2-1
D: TRBD1
size: NA
CDR3: CASSREQGAIEQFF
DNA: TGTGCCAGTAGCCGGGAACAGGGGGCGATTGAGCAGTTCTTC

V: TRBV5-5
J: TRBJ1-5
D: NA
size: NA
CDR3: CASSPGGGGNQPQHF
DNA: TGTGCCAGCAGCCCCGGGGGCGGTGGCAATCAGCCCCAGCATTTT

V: TRBV7-6
J: TRBJ2-7
D: TRBD1
size: NA
CDR3: CASRAGTGPYEQYF
DNA: TGTGCCAGCAGAGCCGGGACAGGGCCCTACGAGCAGTACTTC

V: TRBV9
J: TRBJ1-5
D: NA
size: NA
CDR3: CASSATGSNQPQHF
DNA: TGTGCCAGCAGCGCGACAGGATCCAATCAGCCCCAGCATTTT

V: TRBV6-5
J: TRBJ2-7
D: TRBD1
size: NA
CDR3: CASTTDRVSEQYF
DNA: TGTGCCAGCACCACAGACAGGGTTTCCGAGCAGTACTTC

V: TRBV15
J: TRBJ2-7
D: TRBD1
size: NA
CDR3: CATSRRQGVPYEQYF
DNA: TGTGCCACCAGCAGACGTCAGGGGGTCCCCTACGAGCAGTACTTC

V: TRBV9
J: TRBJ2-3
D: NA
size: few
CDR3: CASSIYGGRTDTQYF
DNA: TGTGCCAGCAGCATTTACGGGGGTCGCACAGATACGCAGTATTTT

V: TRBV7-2
J: TRBJ1-1
D: NA
size: NA
CDR3: CASSLSRANTEAFF
DNA: TGTGCCAGCAGCTTATCGAGGGCGAACACTGAAGCTTTCTTT

V: TRBV11-1
J: TRBJ1-1
D: NA
size: NA
CDR3: CASSSYPRDTYEAFF
DNA: TGTGCCAGCAGCTCATATCCCCGGGACACCTATGAAGCTTTCTTT

V: TRBV19
J: TRBJ1-2
D: TRBD1
size: NA
CDR3: CASSLRQGNGYTF
DNA: TGTGCCAGTAGTCTCAGACAGGGGAATGGCTACACCTTC

V: TRBV14
J: TRBJ2-7
D: NA
size: NA
CDR3: CASSRDQLYEQYF
DNA: TGTGCCAGCAGCCGAGACCAACTTTACGAGCAGTACTTC

V: TRBV7-2
J: TRBJ2-5
D: TRBD2
size: NA
CDR3: CASSPGWLAGLETQYF
DNA: TGTGCCAGCAGCCCGGGTTGGCTAGCGGGACTAGAGACCCAGTACTTC

V: TRBV5-6
J: TRBJ1-1
D: NA
size: NA
CDR3: CASSLDRNMNTEAFF
DNA: TGTGCCAGCAGCTTGGATCGCAACATGAACACTGAAGCTTTCTTT

V: TRBV3-1/TRBV3-2
J: TRBJ2-7
D: NA
size: NA
CDR3: CASSQDPGQTYEQYF
DNA: TGTGCCAGCAGCCAAGATCCCGGACAGACCTACGAGCAGTACTTC

V: TRBV27
J: TRBJ2-5
D: TRBD2
size: NA
CDR3: CASSLRLAGGLGTQYF
DNA: TGTGCCAGCAGCTTGAGGCTAGCGGGGGGACTCGGGACCCAGTACTTC

V: TRBV11-3
J: TRBJ2-7
D: TRBD1
size: NA
CDR3: CASRNQGVSYEQYF
DNA: TGTGCCAGCAGGAACCAGGGGGTGAGCTACGAGCAGTACTTC

V: TRBV30
J: TRBJ1-1
D: TRBD1
size: NA
CDR3: CAWSPRRGYTEAFF
DNA: TGTGCCTGGAGTCCTCGCAGGGGGTACACTGAAGCTTTCTTT

V: TRBV28
J: TRBJ1-5
D: NA
size: NA
CDR3: CASRVGGAGQPQHF
DNA: TGTGCCAGCAGGGTCGGGGGGGCTGGTCAGCCCCAGCATTTT

V: TRBV6-2/TRBV6-3
J: TRBJ2-2
D: NA
size: NA
CDR3: CASSWGQNTGELFF
DNA: TGTGCCAGCAGCTGGGGACAGAACACCGGGGAGCTGTTTTTT

V: TRBV6-5
J: TRBJ1-6
D: NA
size: NA
CDR3: CASSLNQGNDSPLHF
DNA: TGTGCCAGCAGCCTCAACCAGGGAAATGATTCACCCCTCCACTTT

V: TRBV24-1
J: TRBJ2-1
D: TRBD2
size: NA
CDR3: CATSEPTSGRARGEQFF
DNA: TGTGCCACCAGTGAGCCTACTAGCGGGAGGGCCAGGGGTGAGCAGTTCTTC

V: TRBV19
J: TRBJ1-2
D: NA
size: NA
CDR3: CASSIVGLYYGYTF
DNA: TGTGCCAGTAGTATAGTAGGGCTTTACTATGGCTACACCTTC

V: TRBV11-2
J: TRBJ2-1
D: TRBD2
size: NA
CDR3: CASSLGTSGILYNEQFF
DNA: TGTGCCAGCAGCTTAGGGACTAGCGGGATTCTCTACAATGAGCAGTTCTTC

V: TRBV12-3/TRBV12-4
J: TRBJ2-3
D: NA
size: NA
CDR3: CASTGETDTQYF
DNA: TGTGCCAGCACCGGGGAAACAGATACGCAGTATTTT

V: TRBV7-8
J: TRBJ1-1
D: NA
size: NA
CDR3: CASSSPLAEAFF
DNA: TGTGCCAGCAGCTCCCCCCTTGCTGAAGCTTTCTTT

V: TRBV28
J: TRBJ2-1
D: NA
size: NA
CDR3: CASSEDEMSTYNEQFF
DNA: TGTGCCAGCAGTGAGGACGAAATGTCGACATACAATGAGCAGTTCTTC

V: TRBV7-9
J: TRBJ1-6
D: NA
size: NA
CDR3: CASSLGDSYNSPLHF
DNA: TGTGCCAGCAGCTTAGGGGACTCCTATAATTCACCCCTCCACTTT

V: TRBV9
J: TRBJ2-6
D: NA
size: few
CDR3: CASSSRGGAGGANVLTF
DNA: TGTGCCAGCAGCTCCCGAGGAGGGGCGGGAGGGGCCAACGTCCTGACTTTC

V: TRBV7-8
J: TRBJ2-3
D: NA
size: NA
CDR3: CASGSWVGGKGGTDTQYF
DNA: TGTGCCAGCGGATCCTGGGTAGGGGGTAAGGGAGGCACAGATACGCAGTATTTT

V: TRBV2
J: TRBJ1-6
D: NA
size: NA
CDR3: CADRELNSPLHF
DNA: TGTGCCGACCGGGAACTGAATTCACCCCTCCACTTT

V: TRBV5-1
J: TRBJ2-3
D: TRBD2
size: NA
CDR3: CASSVRLAGTSTDTQYF
DNA: TGCGCCAGCAGCGTGAGACTAGCGGGGACTAGCACAGATACGCAGTATTTT

V: TRBV25-1
J: TRBJ2-7
D: NA
size: once
CDR3: CASSESVYEQYF
DNA: TGTGCCAGCAGTGAGTCGGTTTACGAGCAGTACTTC

V: TRBV25-1
J: TRBJ1-1
D: NA
size: NA
CDR3: CASSPVGMNTEAFF
DNA: TGTGCCAGCAGTCCCGTGGGGATGAACACTGAAGCTTTCTTT

V: TRBV7-8
J: TRBJ2-7
D: NA
size: NA
CDR3: CASRPNRDPGYEQYF
DNA: TGTGCCAGCAGACCGAACCGGGACCCTGGCTACGAGCAGTACTTC

V: TRBV5-1
J: TRBJ2-7
D: NA
size: once
CDR3: CASTPTGATYEQYF
DNA: TGCGCCAGCACCCCCACCGGAGCCACCTACGAGCAGTACTTC